The clone carrying this TCR beta chain was picked up a small number of times. Antigen unknown. CDR3 length: 17 residues. From germline, CDR1 is MNHNS and CDR2 SASEGT. The ends lost 8 bases at V and 7 bases at J; junction bases unmatched: 18. Thyroid surgery had not been preceded by any treatment in any patient. This sample was included in a study of metastatic and nonmetastatic thyroid tumors. Study-level results: For both blood and tumor, malignant thyroid tumors reportedly showed significantly higher TCR beta diversity than benign nodules did.

TCRdb re-called the PCR reads with MiXCR. In the table there are about 25,000 clones, more than 20% of which are singletons. V gene TRBV6-1 combines with J gene TRBJ2-1; 9 bases match TRBD2. This sequence was found in a male donor with papillary thyroid cancer or a benign thyroid nodule (not recorded which). Some clones in this sample may be carry-over from other donors' samples. Material: blood. CDR3 sequence (DNA): TGTGCCAGCGCCTGTGGTCTGGGTAGCGGGAGTGATAATGAGCAGTTCTTC. It encodes CASACGLGSGSDNEQFF.